The 14 T cell receptor beta chains presented below share a single source sample, sequenced in a study of Ad26.COV2.S vaccination and SARS-CoV-2 variants. Treatment indicated: approximately 18 received Ad26.COV2.S at low or high dose, single or two shots; several received placebo; per-sample allocation not given. Each sample was drawn 63 days after the first injection (of vaccine or placebo). Repertoires were generated with immunoSEQ multiplex PCR, while TCRdb's copy carries only in-frame clones and drops some. This sample has around 450,000 clones; 88% occur once, and the top ten carry about 3.5%. The specimen comprised peripheral blood, sampled in a trial of Ad26.COV2.S vaccine versus placebo. The receptors were sampled from a person between 18 and 59 years old who received the Ad26.COV2.S COVID-19 vaccine or a placebo.

The chain employs TRBV5-1 and TRBJ2-7; D may be TRBD1 or TRBD2 (5 bases each). Trimming cost V 2 bases and J 0 bases, with 12 bases left between them. The CDR3 length is 15 residues. Germline loops: CDR1 SGHRS, CDR2 YFSETQ. The CDR3 bases are TGCGCCAGCAGCTTCCTCCGGGACCACTCCTACGAGCAGTACTTC. This gives the protein CASSFLRDHSYEQYF.

The V gene is TRBV25-1, the J gene TRBJ1-5; tentative D call: TRBD1 (5 bases). This CDR3 contains 14 residues. Between the trimmed V and J ends, which lost 3 bases and 3 bases, there was a span of 9 bases. Germline assignment: CDR1 MGHDK and CDR2 SYGVNS. The chain's CDR3 is CASSDQGVNQPQHF. CDR3 DNA sequence: TGTGCCAGCAGTGATCAGGGAGTCAATCAGCCCCAGCATTTT.

The chain couples TRBV30 to TRBJ1-1; D is uncertain. This CDR3 contains 11 residues. CDR1 and CDR2 (germline): GTSNPN, SVGIG (reference sequence). Trimming shortened V by 4 bases and J by 1 base, and 4 bases separated the two germline ends. The CDR3 is CAWKWNTEAFF. CDR3 DNA sequence: TGTGCCTGGAAGTGGAACACTGAAGCTTTCTTT.

This clone turned up a few times. The gene calls are TRBV7-8 and TRBJ2-7, with D tentatively TRBD1 (5 bases). The CDR3 consists of 16 residues. Trimming stripped 6 bases from V and 3 bases from J, with 21 bases between. CDR1 and CDR2 from the germline V gene are SGHVS and FQNEAQ. The CDR3 DNA reads TGTGCCAGCAGTACCAAGAGGACATCGCCAGACTACGAGCAGTACTTC. It translates to CASSTKRTSPDYEQYF.

This clone was found a few times. The sample contains more than one DNA sequence encoding this CDR3. The V call is TRBV9, the J call TRBJ2-5; D tentatively fits TRBD1 or TRBD2 (6 bases each). V lost 0 bases to trimming and J lost 5 bases, with 11 bases between them. This CDR3 has 14 amino acids. Germline-derived CDR1 and CDR2 are SGDLS and YYNGEE. The CDR3 sequence: CASSVGGGRETQYF. The CDR3 bases are TGTGCCAGCAGCGTAGGAGGGGGGCGGGAGACCCAGTACTTC.

The chain joins TRBV4-2 to TRBJ2-1, with 12 bases aligning to TRBD2. CDR3 length: 17 amino acids. Germline V CDR1 and CDR2: LGHNA, YNFKEQ. The J segment lost 3 bases and the V segment lost 4 bases, leaving 7 bases of the junction unmatched. The CDR3 loop is CASSLDTSGGIYNEQFF. CDR3 sequence (DNA): TGTGCCAGCAGCCTTGATACTAGCGGGGGGATCTACAATGAGCAGTTCTTC.

This sequence joins TRBV9 and TRBJ2-5; unclear D gene. Germline V gives CDR1 SGDLS, CDR2 YYNGEE. The CDR3 runs to 15 residues. Trimming removed 0 bases from V and 1 base from J, with 10 bases in between. CDR3 nucleotides: TGTGCCAGCAGCGTAGGTGACGCCGCCCAAGAGACCCAGTACTTC. Its protein is CASSVGDAAQETQYF.

J is TRBJ1-1 and V is TRBV3-1 (or the pseudogene TRBV3-2), with a weak D call TRBD1 (5 bases). V was trimmed by 5 bases and J by 0 bases, leaving 13 bases between them. Germline values: CDR1 LGHDT, CDR2 YNNKEL (reference sequence). The CDR3 spans 15 residues. The CDR3 DNA reads as TGTGCCAGCAGCGTTAGCGGGACTTTGAACACTGAAGCTTTCTTT. This sequence encodes CASSVSGTLNTEAFF.

V gene TRBV10-3 combines with J gene TRBJ2-7; 8 nucleotides match TRBD1. Germline V lookup: CDR1 ENHRY, CDR2 SYGVKD. This CDR3 contains 16 residues. V shed 0 bases, J shed 3 bases, and the junction held 7 bases outside the gene matches. CDR3 residues: CAISESTGGHFYEQYF. The CDR3 coding sequence is TGTGCCATCAGTGAGTCCACAGGGGGACATTTCTACGAGCAGTACTTC.

The chain combines TRBV7-3 with TRBJ2-1; 10 bases agree with TRBD2. Germline lookup yields CDR1 SGHTA and CDR2 FQGTGA. The CDR3 spans 13 residues. Trimming at V came to 8 bases and at J to 6 bases, leaving 4 bases not matched to a gene. The CDR3 nucleotides are TGTGCCAGCGGATTAGCGGGGGGCAATGAGCAGTTCTTC. Translation: CASGLAGGNEQFF.

This clone was seen only once. The genes are TRBV15 and TRBJ1-4; D is possibly TRBD1 (5 bases). The CDR3 runs to 15 residues. From germline, CDR1 is LNHNV and CDR2 YYDKDF (reference sequence). The V gene lost 0 bases and the J gene lost 8 bases, with 13 bases spanning the gap. The CDR3 here is CATSRDRQGGEKLFF. The CDR3 region has the DNA TGTGCCACCAGCAGAGATCGTCAGGGAGGGGAAAAACTGTTTTTT.

The chain has TRBV12-3 or TRBV12-4 and TRBJ2-1; D is perhaps TRBD1 (6 bases). V was clipped by 5 bases and J by 4 bases, with 9 bases between them. CDR3 length: 13 residues. This chain's CDR3 is CASSTGWYNEQFF. CDR3 bases: TGTGCCAGCAGTACAGGGTGGTACAATGAGCAGTTCTTC.

The chain combines TRBV6-1 with TRBJ1-2; D is possibly TRBD1 (6 bases). The CDR3 runs 15 residues. Trimming took 2 bases from V and 2 from J, leaving 12 bases between them. CDR1 is MNHNS, CDR2 SASEGT, per germline. CDR3 sequence reads: CASSENWGANYGYTF. The CDR3 DNA reads TGTGCCAGCAGTGAAAATTGGGGGGCAAACTATGGCTACACCTTC.

V and J are TRBV7-3 and TRBJ2-7, with TRBD1 matching over 7 bases. V dropped 6 bases and J dropped 0; count of bases not matched to a gene: 2. The CDR3 is made up of 13 amino acids. CDR1 is SGHTA and CDR2 is FQGTGA in the germline V gene. The CDR3 sequence: CASSWDSSYEQYF. The CDR3 DNA is TGTGCCAGCAGTTGGGACAGCTCCTACGAGCAGTACTTC.